The clone carrying this T cell receptor beta chain was counted at least ten times. The data are from a study of molecular identifiers for immune sequencing clone quantification. CDR3 length: 13 amino acids. V dropped 10 bases and J dropped 1 base, with 10 bases sitting between them. The germline V gene has CDR1 MNHNY and CDR2 SVGAGI (reference sequence). TCRdb re-derived calls from the PCR reads in MiXCR, one entry per CDR3 protein. The sample carries some 650,000 distinct CDR3 sequences, roughly 21% recorded once. This TCR was recovered from a human donor in good health. Some libraries in this study had Jurkat cell RNA spiked in. Specimen: naive CD8+ T cells from blood, with Jurkat cell RNA spiked in. Subset: FACS-sorted CD8+CD4-CCR7+CD45RA+ naive T cells. This chain uses TRBV6-6 with TRBJ1-4, with D maybe TRBD1 (6 bases). CDR3 amino acids: CATRTETNEKLFF. The CDR3 region has the DNA TGTGCCACCAGGACAGAAACTAATGAAAAACTGTTTTTT.